This T cell receptor beta chain stems from a study of blood T cells in healthy people across ages. The use of a sample-barcoded 5' primer and a J-beta primer mix characterized a second PCR of about 7 to 12 cycles. A single record per CDR3 protein comes from TCRdb applying MiXCR to the 5' RACE reads. Seen here are 1.5 million to 2 million distinct CDR3 sequences, about 35% observed once, and the top ten hold about 11%. Germline V CDR1 and CDR2: LGHNA, YNFKEQ. This CDR3 region has 15 residues. Trimming removed 4 bases at V and 4 bases at J, with 16 bases between. J is TRBJ1-2 and V is TRBV4-2, with a tentative D call TRBD1 (6 bases). What was sequenced was blood. The receptor's source is a woman aged 30 to 39 in good health. The CDR3 loop reads CASSPGGGLGYGYTF. The CDR3 bases are TGTGCCAGCAGCCCTGGCGGGGGGCTGGGCTATGGCTACACCTTC.